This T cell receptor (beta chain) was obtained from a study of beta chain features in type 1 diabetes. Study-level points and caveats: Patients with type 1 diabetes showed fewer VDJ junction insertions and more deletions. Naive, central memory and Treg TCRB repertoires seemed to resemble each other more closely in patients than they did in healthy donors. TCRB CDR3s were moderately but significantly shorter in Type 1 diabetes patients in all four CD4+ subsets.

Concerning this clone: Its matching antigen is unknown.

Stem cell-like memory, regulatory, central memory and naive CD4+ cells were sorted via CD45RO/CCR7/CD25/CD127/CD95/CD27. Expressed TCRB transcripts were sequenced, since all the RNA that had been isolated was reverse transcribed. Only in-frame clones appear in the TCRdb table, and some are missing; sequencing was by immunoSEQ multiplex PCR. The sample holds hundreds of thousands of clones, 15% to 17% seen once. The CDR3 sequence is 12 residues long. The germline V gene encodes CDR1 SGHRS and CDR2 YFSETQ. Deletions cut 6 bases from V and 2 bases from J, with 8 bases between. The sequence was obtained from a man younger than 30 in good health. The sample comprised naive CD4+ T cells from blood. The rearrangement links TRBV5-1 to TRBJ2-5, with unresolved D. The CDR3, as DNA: TGCGCCAGCACGTCAGCACAAGAGACCCAGTACTTC. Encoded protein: CASTSAQETQYF.